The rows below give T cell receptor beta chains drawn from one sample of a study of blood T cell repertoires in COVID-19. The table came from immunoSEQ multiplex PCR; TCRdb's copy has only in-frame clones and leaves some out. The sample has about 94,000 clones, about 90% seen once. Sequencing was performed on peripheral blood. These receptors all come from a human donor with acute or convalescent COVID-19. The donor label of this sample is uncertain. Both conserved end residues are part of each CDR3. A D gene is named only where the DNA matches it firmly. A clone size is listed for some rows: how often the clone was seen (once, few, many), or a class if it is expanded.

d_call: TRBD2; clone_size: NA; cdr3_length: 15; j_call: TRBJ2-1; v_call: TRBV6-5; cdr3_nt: TGTGCCAGCAACTACCTAGCGGGGGGGGACAATGAGCAGTTCTTC; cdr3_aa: CASNYLAGGDNEQFF
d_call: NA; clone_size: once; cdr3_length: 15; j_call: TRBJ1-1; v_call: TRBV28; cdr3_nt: TGTGCCAGCAGTTTATGGCAGGAACGGAACACTGAAGCTTTCTTT; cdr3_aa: CASSLWQERNTEAFF
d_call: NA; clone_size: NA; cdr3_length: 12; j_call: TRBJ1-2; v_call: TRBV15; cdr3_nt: TGTGCCACCAGCAGAGATTGGGCTGGCTACACCTTC; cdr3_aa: CATSRDWAGYTF
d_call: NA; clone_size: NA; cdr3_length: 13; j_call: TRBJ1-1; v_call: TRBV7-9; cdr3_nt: TGTGCCAGCAGCTCCCACTCGAACACTGAAGCTTTCTTT; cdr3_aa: CASSSHSNTEAFF
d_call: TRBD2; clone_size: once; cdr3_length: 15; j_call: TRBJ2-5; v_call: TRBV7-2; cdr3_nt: TGTGCCAGCAGCTTAGTAGGGAGGGCAGGGGAGACCCAGTACTTC; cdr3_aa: CASSLVGRAGETQYF
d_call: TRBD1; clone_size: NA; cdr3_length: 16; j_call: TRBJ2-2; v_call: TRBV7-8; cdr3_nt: TGTGCCAGCAGACAAAGAGGACAGGGTAGTACCGGGGAGCTGTTTTTT; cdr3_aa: CASRQRGQGSTGELFF
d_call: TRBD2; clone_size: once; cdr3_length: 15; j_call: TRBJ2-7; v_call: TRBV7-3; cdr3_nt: TGTGCCAGCAGCTTACGGCTAGCGGGGCCCTACGAGCAGTACTTC; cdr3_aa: CASSLRLAGPYEQYF
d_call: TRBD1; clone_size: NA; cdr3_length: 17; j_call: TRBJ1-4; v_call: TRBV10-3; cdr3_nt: TGTGCCATCAGTGAGAACCGGGACAGGGGGGCTAATGAAAAACTGTTTTTT; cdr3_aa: CAISENRDRGANEKLFF
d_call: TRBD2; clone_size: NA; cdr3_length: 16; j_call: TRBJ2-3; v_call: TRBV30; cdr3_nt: TGTGCCTCCCGCCTCACTATAGCGGGGGACACAGATACGCAGTATTTT; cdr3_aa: CASRLTIAGDTDTQYF
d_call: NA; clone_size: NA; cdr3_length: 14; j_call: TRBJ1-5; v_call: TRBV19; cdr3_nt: TGTGCCAGTAGTACAACGGGGGGAAATCAGCCCCAGCATTTT; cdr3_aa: CASSTTGGNQPQHF
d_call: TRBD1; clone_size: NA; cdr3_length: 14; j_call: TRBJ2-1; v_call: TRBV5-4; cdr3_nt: TGTGCCAGCAGCTTGGACCAGACAGGGAATGAGCAGTTCTTC; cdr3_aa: CASSLDQTGNEQFF
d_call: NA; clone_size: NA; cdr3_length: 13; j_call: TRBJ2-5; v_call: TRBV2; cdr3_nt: TGTGCCAGCAGTGAGAGAGGGTTAGGGACCCAGTACTTC; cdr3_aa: CASSERGLGTQYF
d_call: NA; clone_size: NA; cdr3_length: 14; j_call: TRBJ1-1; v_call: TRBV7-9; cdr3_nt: TGTGCCAGCAGCTATGGGGAGGGAAGGACTGAAGCTTTCTTT; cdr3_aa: CASSYGEGRTEAFF
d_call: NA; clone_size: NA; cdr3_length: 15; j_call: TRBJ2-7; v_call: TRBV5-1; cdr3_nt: TGCGCCAGCAGCTTGGAGCAGGGCCCTACCTACGAGCAGTACTTC; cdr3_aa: CASSLEQGPTYEQYF
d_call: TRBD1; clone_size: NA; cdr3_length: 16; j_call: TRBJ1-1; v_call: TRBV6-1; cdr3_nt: TGTGCCAGCAGTGAACAGACAGGGGGAAGTTACGCTGAAGCTTTCTTT; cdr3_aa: CASSEQTGGSYAEAFF
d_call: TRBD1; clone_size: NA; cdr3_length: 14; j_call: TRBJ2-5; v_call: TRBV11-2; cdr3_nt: TGTGCCAGCAGCTCGGGACAGGGGGGGGAGACCCAGTACTTC; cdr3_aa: CASSSGQGGETQYF